This paragraph covers one T cell receptor beta chain sequence. Its antigen is unknown. Profiling relied on immunoSEQ multiplex PCR, and the TCRdb table lists in-frame clones only, not all of them. The sample has about 96,000 clones; roughly nine tenths are singletons. With 4 bases removed from V and 3 bases from J, the gap between germline ends came to 7 bases. CDR1 is LNHDA, CDR2 SQIVND, per germline (reference sequence). The CDR3 has 12 amino acids. This sample is part of a study of T cell responses to AZD1222 COVID-19 vaccine. Study overall: Second-dose groups at about 4 or about 12 weeks were pooled.

Findings and caveats of the study: Once two AZD1222 doses were given, Spike-specific TCR breadth and depth went up. Among AZD1222 vaccinees, only five to seven were seropositive at baseline. No repertoire was sampled before or during the peak T cell response, only after it.

This chain joins TRBV19 and TRBJ2-7; D is unclear. The receptor was derived from an adult in good health. Material: peripheral blood, obtained on day 0 of AZD1222 vaccination. Here the CDR3 DNA reads TGTGCCAGTAGTAGAACCGACTACGAGCAGTACTTC. This sequence encodes CASSRTDYEQYF.